This T cell receptor beta chain originates from a study of CD8 T cells in ankylosing spondylitis. Study-level points and caveats: Disease-linked clones, CD8+, were relatively rare in peripheral blood.

The CDR3 runs to 12 residues. Germline V gene data show CDR1 as SQVTM and CDR2 as ANQGSEA. The ends lost 7 bases at V and 9 bases at J; junction bases unmatched: 7. Libraries for TCR beta were made by quantitative 5'-RACE with molecular barcodes. TCRdb re-derived calls from the 5' RACE reads in MiXCR, one entry per CDR3 protein. The sample consists of roughly 64,000 distinct CDR3 sequences, 6% to 8% of them appearing once. About this clonotype: Its antigen is still unknown.

The source is a male donor with ankylosing spondylitis. Source material: synovial fluid, either unsorted or a sorted T cell fraction (not recorded which). The V gene is TRBV29-1, the J gene TRBJ2-1, with TRBD2 identical over 9 bases. The CDR3 DNA follows: TGCAGCGGTTGGAGGCGGGAGGGTGAGCAGTTCTTC. Protein product: CSGWRREGEQFF.